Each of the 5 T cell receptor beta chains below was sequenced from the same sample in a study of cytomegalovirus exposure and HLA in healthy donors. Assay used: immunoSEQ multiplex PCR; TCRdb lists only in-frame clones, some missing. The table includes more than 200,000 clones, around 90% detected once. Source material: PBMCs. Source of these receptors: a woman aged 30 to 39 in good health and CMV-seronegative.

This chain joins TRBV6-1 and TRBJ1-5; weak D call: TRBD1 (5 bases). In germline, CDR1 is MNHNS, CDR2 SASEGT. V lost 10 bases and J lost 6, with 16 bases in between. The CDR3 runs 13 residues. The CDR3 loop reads CAIAEGPGQPQHF. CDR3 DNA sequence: TGTGCCATCGCTGAGGGGCCGGGTCAGCCCCAGCATTTT.

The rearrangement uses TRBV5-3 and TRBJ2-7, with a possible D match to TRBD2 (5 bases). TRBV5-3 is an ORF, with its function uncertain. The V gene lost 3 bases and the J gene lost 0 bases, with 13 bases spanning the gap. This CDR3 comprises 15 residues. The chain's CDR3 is CARSSGKRNSYEQYF. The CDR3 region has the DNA TGTGCCAGAAGCTCGGGAAAGCGGAACTCCTACGAGCAGTACTTC.

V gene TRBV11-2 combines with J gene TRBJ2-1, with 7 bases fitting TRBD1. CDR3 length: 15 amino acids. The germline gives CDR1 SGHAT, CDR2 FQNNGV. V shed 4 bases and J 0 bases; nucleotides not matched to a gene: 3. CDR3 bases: TGTGCCAGCAGCTCCAACAGGGGCTCCTACAATGAGCAGTTCTTC. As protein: CASSSNRGSYNEQFF.

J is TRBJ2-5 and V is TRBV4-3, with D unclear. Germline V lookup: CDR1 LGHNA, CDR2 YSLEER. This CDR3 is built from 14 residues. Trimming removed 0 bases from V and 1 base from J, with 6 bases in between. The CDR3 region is CASSQDPVQETQYF. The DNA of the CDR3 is TGCGCCAGCAGCCAAGATCCAGTCCAAGAGACCCAGTACTTC.

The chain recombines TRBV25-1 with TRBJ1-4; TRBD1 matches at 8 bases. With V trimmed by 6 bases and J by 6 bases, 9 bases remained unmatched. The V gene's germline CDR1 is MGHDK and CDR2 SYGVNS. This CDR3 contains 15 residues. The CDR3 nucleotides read TGTGCCAGCAGCCACTACAGGGGGTCGGATGAAAAACTGTTTTTT. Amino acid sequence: CASSHYRGSDEKLFF.